The rows below give T cell receptor beta chains drawn from one sample of a study of regulatory T cells in long-lasting Graves disease. TCRdb re-called the multiplex PCR reads through MiXCR, storing one row per CDR3 protein. This table has about 210,000 distinct CDR3 sequences, roughly 19% appearing once. These data were also reused for a study on T cells in Graves' hyperthyroidism and ophthalmopathy.

The sample here was peripheral blood mononuclear cells (PBMCs), taken at new diagnosis, from a patient treated with antithyroid drugs. The source is a woman between 25 and 40 years old with Graves disease. CDR3s include the opening cysteine and the closing phenylalanine or tryptophan. The D gene is left open where the match is weak. Some rows mark clone size as missing; the rest say once, few, many or name a class of expanded clone.

TRBV11-2,many,TRBD2,TRBJ2-1,TGTGCCAGCAGCCTAGCGGGAGGGCTAAATGAGCAGTTCTTC,CASSLAGGLNEQFF
TRBV7-2,NA,TRBD2,TRBJ2-7,TGTGCCAGCAACCCTGGGGGGGTGACCTACGAGCAGTACTTC,CASNPGGVTYEQYF
TRBV6-2/TRBV6-3,few,NA,TRBJ2-7,TGTGCCAGCAGTTACTCCAGGGGCTCCTACGAGCAGTACTTC,CASSYSRGSYEQYF
TRBV30,many,TRBD1,TRBJ2-2,TGTGCCTGGAGGAGACAGGGAAACACCGGGGAGCTGTTTTTT,CAWRRQGNTGELFF
TRBV9,many,TRBD1,TRBJ1-1,TGTGCCAGCAGCCCGGGACAGAACCTTGAAGCTTTCTTT,CASSPGQNLEAFF
TRBV4-1,NA,NA,TRBJ1-1,TGCGCCAGCAGCCAAGACAAAGACATCCAAGCTTTCTTT,CASSQDKDIQAFF
TRBV5-4,few,TRBD1,TRBJ2-7,TGTGCCAGCAGCCCCTACTCCGGGACAGGGGGTGTCGAGCAGTACTTC,CASSPYSGTGGVEQYF
TRBV20-1,NA,TRBD2,TRBJ2-5,TGCAGTGGAGGTAGCGGGGGAAGGGAGACCCAGTACTTC,CSGGSGGRETQYF
TRBV27,many,TRBD1,TRBJ1-2,TGTGCCAGCAGAACGCACGGGACAGGCAGAAACTATGGCTACACCTTC,CASRTHGTGRNYGYTF
TRBV6-1,many,NA,TRBJ1-4,TGTGCCAGCAGTGAAATCGGGGGTGCAACTAATGAAAAACTGTTTTTT,CASSEIGGATNEKLFF
TRBV27,NA,NA,TRBJ2-3,TGTGCCAGCAGTTTATCGAGGATTGAAGCGAGCACAGATACGCAGTATTTT,CASSLSRIEASTDTQYF
TRBV6-2/TRBV6-3,many,NA,TRBJ2-3,TGTGCCAGCACTTCTATTAGAGGGGCAGATACGCAGTATTTT,CASTSIRGADTQYF
TRBV24-1,many,NA,TRBJ2-1,TGTGCCACCAGTGATTTGAGGGGGACCTACAATGGGCAGTTCTTC,CATSDLRGTYNGQFF
TRBV3-1,NA,TRBD2,TRBJ2-5,TGTGCCAGCAGCCAAACGGGGACTAGCGTTTTGGAGACCCAGTACTTC,CASSQTGTSVLETQYF
TRBV30,many,NA,TRBJ2-7,TGTGCCTGGAGTATCAGGGCCAGTGGCCTTATCTACGAGCAGTACTTC,CAWSIRASGLIYEQYF
TRBV19,few,TRBD2,TRBJ2-3,TGTGCCAGTAGTCCGGCCCGACTAGCGGTTAGCACAGATACGCAGTATTTT,CASSPARLAVSTDTQYF
TRBV9,many,NA,TRBJ1-6,TGTGCCAGCAGCCCCAACGGGGGAAGGATTGAGAATTCACCCCTCCACTTT,CASSPNGGRIENSPLHF
TRBV11-3,many,NA,TRBJ1-2,TGTGCCAGCAGCTTATTTTCAGGGCCAAATTATGGCTACACCTTC,CASSLFSGPNYGYTF
TRBV7-9,few,NA,TRBJ2-3,TGTGCCAGCAGCCCAGGGAATATTGGAGGAAGAAAGGGAACAGATACGCAGTATTTT,CASSPGNIGGRKGTDTQYF
TRBV7-6,NA,NA,TRBJ2-1,TGTGCCAGCAGCTTAGACAAAGAACGGTGGAGGTCGCGGGTCAATGAGCAGTTCTTC,CASSLDKERWRSRVNEQFF
TRBV6-1,NA,NA,TRBJ2-2,TGTGCCAGCGGGAAGTTGGAGGAGCTGTTTTTT,CASGKLEELFF
TRBV20-1,many,NA,TRBJ2-3,TGCAGTGCTAGGTGGACAGCAGCCACAGATACGCAGTATTTT,CSARWTAATDTQYF
TRBV19,many,NA,TRBJ1-6,TGTGCCAGTAGTCCGCTTTCCTCTGTGGTGGATTCACCCCTCCACTTT,CASSPLSSVVDSPLHF
TRBV20-1,many,TRBD2,TRBJ2-5,TGCAGTGCATGGGAGGGCCGGGGGCAAGAGACCCAGTACTTC,CSAWEGRGQETQYF
TRBV20-1,many,NA,TRBJ1-4,TGCAGTGCTAGAAAACCTACTAATGAAAAACTGTTTTTT,CSARKPTNEKLFF
TRBV19,NA,NA,TRBJ2-5,TGTGCCAGTAGTATAGATCACAGCTTGGACCAGTACTTC,CASSIDHSLDQYF
TRBV2,many,TRBD2,TRBJ2-3,TGTGCCAGCAGTGACGCGGGGGTAAGCACAGATACGCAGTATTTT,CASSDAGVSTDTQYF
TRBV12-3/TRBV12-4,once,TRBD2,TRBJ2-5,TGTGCCAGCAGTGAAGCGCCGGGGGGTGGCCAAGAGACCCAGTACTTC,CASSEAPGGGQETQYF
TRBV7-2,many,NA,TRBJ2-1,TGTGCCAGCAGCTTACCCGGGACGGGTGTGCAGTTCTTC,CASSLPGTGVQFF
TRBV18,many,TRBD1,TRBJ1-2,TGTGCCAGCCGATCCCTGGGAGGACAGGGATTGGGCCGGGACTATGGCTACACCTTC,CASRSLGGQGLGRDYGYTF
TRBV7-2,many,TRBD1,TRBJ2-2,TGTGCCAGCAGCGCCTTAGGCAGGGGGTCCACCGGGGAGCTGTTTTTT,CASSALGRGSTGELFF
TRBV27,many,NA,TRBJ1-1,TGTGCCAGCAGTTTATCGCCCGTGATTGGAGCTTTCTTT,CASSLSPVIGAFF
TRBV3-1,NA,NA,TRBJ2-1,TGTGCCAGCAGGATCGGAAATGAGCAGTTCTTC,CASRIGNEQFF
TRBV4-1,many,NA,TRBJ2-7,TGCGCCAGCAGCTACCGGTTGGGGTCCTACGAGCAGTACTTC,CASSYRLGSYEQYF
TRBV12-3/TRBV12-4,many,NA,TRBJ1-1,TGTGCCAGCAGTTTAAAAGAAGACACTGAAGCTTTCTTT,CASSLKEDTEAFF
TRBV19,many,TRBD1,TRBJ1-5,TGTGCCAGTAGTTGGGGCGACAGGGATTTAGGTCAGCCCCAGCATTTT,CASSWGDRDLGQPQHF
TRBV3-1,many,NA,TRBJ1-4,TGTGCCAGCAGCCAAGATTGGGGGGCAGGTAATGAAAAACTGTTTTTT,CASSQDWGAGNEKLFF
TRBV20-1,many,TRBD2,TRBJ2-3,TGCAGTGCTCAAAGGACTAGCGGGACAGATACGCAGTATTTT,CSAQRTSGTDTQYF
TRBV11-2,once,TRBD2,TRBJ2-1,TGTGCCAGCAGCCCCGCCTGGGGGGGGGAGCAGTTCTTC,CASSPAWGGEQFF
TRBV15,many,NA,TRBJ1-2,TGTGCCACCAGCAGAGAAGCCTTACATAGGGATGGCTACACCTTC,CATSREALHRDGYTF
TRBV9,many,TRBD1,TRBJ2-7,TGTGCCAGCAGCGTCACCGGGACAGGTGGAGAGCAGTACTTC,CASSVTGTGGEQYF